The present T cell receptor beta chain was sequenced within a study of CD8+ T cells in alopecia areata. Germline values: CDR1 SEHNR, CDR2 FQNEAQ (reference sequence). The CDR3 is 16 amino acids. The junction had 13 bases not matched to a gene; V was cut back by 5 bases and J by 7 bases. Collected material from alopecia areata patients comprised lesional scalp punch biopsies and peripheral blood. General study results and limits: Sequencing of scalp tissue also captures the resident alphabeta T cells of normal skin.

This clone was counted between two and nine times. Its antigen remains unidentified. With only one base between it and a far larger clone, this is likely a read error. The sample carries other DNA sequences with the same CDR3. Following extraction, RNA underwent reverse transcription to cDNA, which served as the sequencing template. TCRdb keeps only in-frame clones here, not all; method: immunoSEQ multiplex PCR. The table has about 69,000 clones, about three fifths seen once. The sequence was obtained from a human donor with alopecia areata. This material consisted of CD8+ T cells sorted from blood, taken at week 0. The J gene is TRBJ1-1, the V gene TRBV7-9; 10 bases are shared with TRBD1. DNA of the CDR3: TGTGCCAGCAGCCAAGAATTTGGGGACAGGGGTTATGAAGCTTTCTTT. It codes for CASSQEFGDRGYEAFF. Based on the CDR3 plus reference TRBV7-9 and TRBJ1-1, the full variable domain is DTGVSQNPRHKITKRGQNVTFRCDPISEHNRLYWYRQTLGQGPEFLTYFQNEAQLEKSRLLSDRFSAERPKGSFSTLEIQRTEQGDSAMYLCASSQEFGDRGYEAFFGQGTRLTVV.